This TCR beta chain was observed in a study of Ad26.COV2.S vaccination and SARS-CoV-2 variants. With regard to this clone: No antigen is known for it.

Study observations and caveats: The study found higher spike-specific TCR breadth in vaccine than placebo recipients. Placebo and vaccine recipients had non-spike TCR breadth that was similar. Total responses of T cells may have been underestimated by the analyses of TCR breadth and depth.

Libraries were prepared by immunoSEQ multiplex PCR; TCRdb keeps only in-frame clonotypes and omits some of them. The profile covers more than 150,000 clones, with around nine tenths appearing a single time and around 6.3% taken by the ten largest. Sequencing was performed on peripheral blood, taken after recovery from COVID-19. The clonotype comes from a human donor who had recovered from COVID-19.

The CDR3 region is CASSDWDGTTEAFF. DNA of the CDR3: TGTGCCAGCAGTGATTGGGACGGGACCACTGAAGCTTTCTTT. The chain has TRBV6-1 and TRBJ1-1; a weak D match, TRBD1 (5 bases). CDR1 and CDR2 (germline): MNHNS, SASEGT. The length of the CDR3 is 14 residues. The V gene lost 3 bases and the J gene lost 4 bases, with 12 bases spanning the gap.